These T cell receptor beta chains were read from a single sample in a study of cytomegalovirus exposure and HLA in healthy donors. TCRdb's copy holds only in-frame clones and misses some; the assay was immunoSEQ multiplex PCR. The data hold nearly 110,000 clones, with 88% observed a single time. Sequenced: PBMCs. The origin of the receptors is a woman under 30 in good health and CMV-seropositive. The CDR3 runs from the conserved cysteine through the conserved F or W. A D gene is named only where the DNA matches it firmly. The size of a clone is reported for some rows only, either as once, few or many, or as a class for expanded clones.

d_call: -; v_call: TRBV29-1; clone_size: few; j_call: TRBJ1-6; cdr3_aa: CSVASQGSHLSYNSPLHF; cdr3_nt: TGCAGCGTTGCGAGTCAGGGGTCCCACCTTTCCTATAATTCACCCCTCCACTTT
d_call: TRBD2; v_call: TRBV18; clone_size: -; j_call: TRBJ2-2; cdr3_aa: CASSPIRTSVTGELFF; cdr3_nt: TGTGCCAGCTCTCCTATCCGGACTAGCGTCACCGGGGAGCTGTTTTTT
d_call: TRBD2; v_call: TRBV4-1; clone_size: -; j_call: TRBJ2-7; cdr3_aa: CASSQASSGAYEQYF; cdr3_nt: TGCGCCAGCAGCCAAGCATCTAGCGGGGCCTACGAGCAGTACTTC
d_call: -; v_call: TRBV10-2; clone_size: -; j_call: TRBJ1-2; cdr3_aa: CASSSDGNYGYTF; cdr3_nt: TGCGCCAGCAGTTCCGACGGGAACTATGGCTACACCTTC
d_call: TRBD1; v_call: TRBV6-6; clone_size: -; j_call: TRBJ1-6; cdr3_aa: CASSYSSQGAGSPLHF; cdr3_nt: TGTGCCAGCAGTTACTCGAGCCAGGGGGCCGGTTCACCCCTCCACTTT
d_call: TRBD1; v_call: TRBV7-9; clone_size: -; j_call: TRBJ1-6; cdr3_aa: CASSSTGGDSPLHF; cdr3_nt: TGTGCCAGCAGCTCAACAGGGGGCGATTCACCCCTCCACTTT
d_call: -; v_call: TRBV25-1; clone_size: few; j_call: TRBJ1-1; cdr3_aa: CASSFQDSNTEAFF; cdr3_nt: TGTGCCAGCAGTTTTCAGGACAGTAACACTGAAGCTTTCTTT
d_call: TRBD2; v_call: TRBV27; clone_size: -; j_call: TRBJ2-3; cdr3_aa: CASSFLGRGGLSTDTQYF; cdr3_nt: TGTGCCAGCAGTTTTTTAGGGCGGGGGGGACTTAGCACAGATACGCAGTATTTT
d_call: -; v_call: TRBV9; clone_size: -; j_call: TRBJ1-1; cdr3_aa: CASSVRELGLNTEAFF; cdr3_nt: TGTGCCAGCAGCGTCCGGGAACTCGGACTGAACACTGAAGCTTTCTTT
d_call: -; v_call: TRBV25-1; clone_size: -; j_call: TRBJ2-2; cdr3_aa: CASIPTGVGSPGELFF; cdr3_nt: TGTGCCAGCATCCCTACAGGGGTCGGGAGTCCCGGGGAGCTGTTTTTT
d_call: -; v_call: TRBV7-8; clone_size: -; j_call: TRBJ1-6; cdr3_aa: CASSLAGGLASPLHF; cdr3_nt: TGTGCCAGCAGCTTAGCGGGGGGGCTGGCTTCACCCCTCCACTTT
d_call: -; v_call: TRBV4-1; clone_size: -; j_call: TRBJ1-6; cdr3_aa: CASSQVPGTSIGNSPLHF; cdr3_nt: TGCGCCAGCAGCCAAGTCCCCGGGACTTCGATAGGTAATTCACCCCTCCACTTT
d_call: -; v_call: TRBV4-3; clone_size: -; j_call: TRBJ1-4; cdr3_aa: CASSQELGGSEKLFF; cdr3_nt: TGCGCCAGCAGCCAAGAGCTGGGGGGAAGTGAAAAACTGTTTTTT
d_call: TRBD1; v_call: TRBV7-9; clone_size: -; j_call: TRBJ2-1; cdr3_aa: CASSTRQGVDEQFF; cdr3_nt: TGTGCCAGCAGCACCAGACAGGGGGTAGATGAGCAGTTCTTC
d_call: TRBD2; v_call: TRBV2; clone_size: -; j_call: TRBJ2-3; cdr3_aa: CASNLAGFTDTQYF; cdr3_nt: TGTGCCAGCAATTTAGCGGGATTCACAGATACGCAGTATTTT
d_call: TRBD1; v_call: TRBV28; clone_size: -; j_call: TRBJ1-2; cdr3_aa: CASNGQDYGYTF; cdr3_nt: TGTGCCAGCAATGGACAGGACTATGGCTACACCTTC
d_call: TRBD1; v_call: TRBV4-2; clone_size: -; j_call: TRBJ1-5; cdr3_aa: CASSSGQGVTQPQHF; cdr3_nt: TGTGCCAGCAGCTCGGGACAGGGGGTAACTCAGCCCCAGCATTTT
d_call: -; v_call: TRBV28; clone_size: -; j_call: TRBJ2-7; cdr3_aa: CASSLFYRSPYEQYF; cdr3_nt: TGTGCCAGCAGTTTGTTTTATCGGAGCCCCTACGAGCAGTACTTC
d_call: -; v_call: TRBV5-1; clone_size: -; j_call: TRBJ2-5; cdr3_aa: CASSSDSETQYF; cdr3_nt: TGCGCCAGCAGCTCCGACAGTGAGACCCAGTACTTC
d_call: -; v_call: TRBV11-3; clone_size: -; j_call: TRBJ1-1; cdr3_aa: CASSSYGFPGSPREAFF; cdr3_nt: TGTGCCAGCAGCTCTTACGGTTTCCCAGGGTCTCCCCGAGAAGCTTTCTTT
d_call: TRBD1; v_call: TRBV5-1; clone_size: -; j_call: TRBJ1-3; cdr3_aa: CASSTADRGIGNTIYF; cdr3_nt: TGCGCCAGCAGCACCGCCGACAGGGGAATCGGAAACACCATATATTTT
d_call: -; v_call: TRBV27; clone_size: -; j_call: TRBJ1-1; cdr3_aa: CASSLTTVMNTEAFF; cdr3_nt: TGTGCCAGCAGTCTGACCACAGTGATGAACACTGAAGCTTTCTTT
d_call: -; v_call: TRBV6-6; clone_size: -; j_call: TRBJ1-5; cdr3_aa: CASSYSKGPLLPQHF; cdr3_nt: TGTGCCAGCAGTTACTCTAAGGGGCCCTTACTGCCCCAGCATTTT
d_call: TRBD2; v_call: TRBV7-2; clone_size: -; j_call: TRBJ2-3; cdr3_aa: CASSSPGTRTDTQYF; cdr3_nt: TGTGCCAGCAGTTCCCCCGGGACTAGGACAGATACGCAGTATTTT
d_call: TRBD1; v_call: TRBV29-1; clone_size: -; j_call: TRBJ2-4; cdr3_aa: CSVDRANIQYF; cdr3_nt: TGCAGCGTCGACAGGGCTAACATTCAGTACTTC
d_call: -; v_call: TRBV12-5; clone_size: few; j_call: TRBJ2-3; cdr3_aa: CASGPDIDTDTQYF; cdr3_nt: TGTGCTAGTGGTCCCGACATAGACACAGATACGCAGTATTTT
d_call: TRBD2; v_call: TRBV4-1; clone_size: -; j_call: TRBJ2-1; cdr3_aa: CASSQQLAGVYNEQFF; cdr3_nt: TGCGCCAGCAGCCAACAACTAGCGGGGGTCTACAATGAGCAGTTCTTC
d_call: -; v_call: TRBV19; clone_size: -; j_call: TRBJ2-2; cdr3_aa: CASSRTVNTGELFF; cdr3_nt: TGTGCCAGTAGTAGGACAGTGAACACCGGGGAGCTGTTTTTT
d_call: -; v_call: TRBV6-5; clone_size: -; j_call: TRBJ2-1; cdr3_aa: CASSYLYEQFF; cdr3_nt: TGTGCCAGCAGTTATCTTTATGAGCAGTTCTTC
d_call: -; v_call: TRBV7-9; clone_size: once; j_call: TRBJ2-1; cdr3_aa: CASSPPWRNNEQFF; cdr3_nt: TGTGCCAGCAGCCCGCCTTGGAGGAACAATGAGCAGTTCTTC
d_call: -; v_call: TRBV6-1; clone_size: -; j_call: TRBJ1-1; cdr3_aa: CASSGTQGYETEAFF; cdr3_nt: TGTGCCAGCAGCGGGACGCAGGGGTATGAAACTGAAGCTTTCTTT
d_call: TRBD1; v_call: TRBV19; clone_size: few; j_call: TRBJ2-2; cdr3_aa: CASSARQGAGELFF; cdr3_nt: TGTGCCAGTAGTGCTCGACAGGGGGCCGGGGAGCTGTTTTTT
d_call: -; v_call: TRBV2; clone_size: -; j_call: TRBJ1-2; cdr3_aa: CASRQSLGQIYGYTF; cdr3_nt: TGTGCCAGCAGACAAAGCCTTGGACAGATCTATGGCTACACCTTC